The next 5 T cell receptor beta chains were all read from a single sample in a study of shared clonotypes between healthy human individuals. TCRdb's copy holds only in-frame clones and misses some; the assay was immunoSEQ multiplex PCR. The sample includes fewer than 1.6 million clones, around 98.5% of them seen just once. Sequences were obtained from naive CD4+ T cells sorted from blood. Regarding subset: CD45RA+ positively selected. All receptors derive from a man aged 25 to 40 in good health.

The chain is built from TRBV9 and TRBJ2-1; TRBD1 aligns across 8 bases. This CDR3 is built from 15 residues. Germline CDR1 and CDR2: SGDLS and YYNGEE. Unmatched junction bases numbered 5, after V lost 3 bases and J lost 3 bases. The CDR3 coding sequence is TGTGCCAGCAGCGGACATGGGACAGGCTACAATGAGCAGTTCTTC. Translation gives CASSGHGTGYNEQFF. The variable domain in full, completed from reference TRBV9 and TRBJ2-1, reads DSGVTQTPKHLITATGQRVTLRCSPRSGDLSVYWYQQSLDQGLQFLIQYYNGEERAKGNILERFSAQQFPDLHSELNLSSLELGDSALYFCASSGHGTGYNEQFFGPGTRLTVL.

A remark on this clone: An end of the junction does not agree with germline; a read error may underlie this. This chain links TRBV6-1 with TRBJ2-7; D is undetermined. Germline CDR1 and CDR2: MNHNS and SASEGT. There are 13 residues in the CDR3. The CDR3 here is CASSEASEDEQYF. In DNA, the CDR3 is TGTGCCAGCAGTGAAGCCTCGGAAGACGAGCAGTACTTT.

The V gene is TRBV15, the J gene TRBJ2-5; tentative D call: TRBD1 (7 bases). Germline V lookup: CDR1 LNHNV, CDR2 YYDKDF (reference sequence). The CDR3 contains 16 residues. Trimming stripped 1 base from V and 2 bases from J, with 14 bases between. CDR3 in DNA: TGTGCCACCAGCAGAGCGGGCCAGGGGGGTCAAGAGACCCAGTACTTC. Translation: CATSRAGQGGQETQYF.

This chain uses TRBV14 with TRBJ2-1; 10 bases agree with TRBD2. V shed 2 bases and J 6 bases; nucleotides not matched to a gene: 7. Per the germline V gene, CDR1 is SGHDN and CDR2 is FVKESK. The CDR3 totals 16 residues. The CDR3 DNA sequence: TGTGCCAGCAGCCAACTTGTCCCTAGCGGGAGCAATGAGCAGTTCTTC. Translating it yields CASSQLVPSGSNEQFF.

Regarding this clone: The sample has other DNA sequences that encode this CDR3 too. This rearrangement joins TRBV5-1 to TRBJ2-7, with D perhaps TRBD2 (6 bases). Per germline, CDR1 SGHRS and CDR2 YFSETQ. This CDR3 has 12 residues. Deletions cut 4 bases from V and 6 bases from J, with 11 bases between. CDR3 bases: TGCGCCAGCAGCCCCCCGGGAGCCGAGCAGTACTTC. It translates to CASSPPGAEQYF. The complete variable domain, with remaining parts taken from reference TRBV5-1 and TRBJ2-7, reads KAGVTQTPRYLIKTRGQQVTLSCSPISGHRSVSWYQQTPGQGLQFLFEYFSETQRNKGNFPGRFSGRQFSNSRSEMNVSTLELGDSALYLCASSPPGAEQYFGPGTRLTVT.